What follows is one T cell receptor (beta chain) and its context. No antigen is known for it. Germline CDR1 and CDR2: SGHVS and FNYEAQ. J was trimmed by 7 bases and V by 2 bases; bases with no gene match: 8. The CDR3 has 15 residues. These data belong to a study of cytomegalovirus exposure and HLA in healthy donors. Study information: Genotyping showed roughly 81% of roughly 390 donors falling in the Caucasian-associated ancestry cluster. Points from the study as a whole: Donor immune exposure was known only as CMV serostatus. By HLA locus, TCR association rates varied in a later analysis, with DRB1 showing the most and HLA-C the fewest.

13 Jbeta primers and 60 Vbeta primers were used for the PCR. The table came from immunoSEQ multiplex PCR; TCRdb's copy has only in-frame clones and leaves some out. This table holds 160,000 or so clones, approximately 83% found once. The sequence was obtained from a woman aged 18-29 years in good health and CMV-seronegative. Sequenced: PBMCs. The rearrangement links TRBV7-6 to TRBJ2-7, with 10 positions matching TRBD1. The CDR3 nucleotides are TGTGCCAGCAGCTTAAGGGACAGGGGTCTCGAAGAGCAGTACTTC. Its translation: CASSLRDRGLEEQYF. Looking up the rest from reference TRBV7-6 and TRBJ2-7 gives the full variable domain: GAGVSQSPRYKVTKRGQDVALRCDPISGHVSLYWYRQALGQGPEFLTYFNYEAQQDKSGLPNDRFSAERPEGSISTLTIQRTEQRDSAMYRCASSLRDRGLEEQYFGPGTRLTVT.